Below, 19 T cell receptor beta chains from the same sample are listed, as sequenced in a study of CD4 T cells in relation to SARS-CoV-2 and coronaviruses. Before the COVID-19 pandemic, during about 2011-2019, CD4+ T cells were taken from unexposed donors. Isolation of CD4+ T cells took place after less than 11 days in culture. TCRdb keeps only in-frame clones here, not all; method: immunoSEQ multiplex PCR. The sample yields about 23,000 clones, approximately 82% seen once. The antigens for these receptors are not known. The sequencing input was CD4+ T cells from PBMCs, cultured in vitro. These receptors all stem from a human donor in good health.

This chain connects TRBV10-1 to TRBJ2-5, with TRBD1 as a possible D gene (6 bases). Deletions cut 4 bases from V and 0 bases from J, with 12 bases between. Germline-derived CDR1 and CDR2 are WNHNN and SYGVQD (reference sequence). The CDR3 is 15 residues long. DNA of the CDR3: TGCGCCAGCAGTGTTAGCAGGGGAGACCAAGAGACCCAGTACTTC. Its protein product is CASSVSRGDQETQYF.

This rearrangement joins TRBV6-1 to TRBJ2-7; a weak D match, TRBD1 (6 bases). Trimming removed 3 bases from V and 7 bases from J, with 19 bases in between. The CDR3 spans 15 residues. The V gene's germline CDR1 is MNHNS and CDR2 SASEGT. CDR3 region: CASSDARTALREQYF. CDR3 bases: TGTGCCAGCAGTGATGCGAGGACAGCGCTTAGGGAGCAGTACTTC.

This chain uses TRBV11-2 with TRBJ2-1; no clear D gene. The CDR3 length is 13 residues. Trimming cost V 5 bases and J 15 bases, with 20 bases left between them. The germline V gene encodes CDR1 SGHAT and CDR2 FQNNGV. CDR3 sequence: CASSNPPAALPFF. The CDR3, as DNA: TGTGCCAGCAGCAACCCCCCGGCCGCCCTCCCGTTCTTC.

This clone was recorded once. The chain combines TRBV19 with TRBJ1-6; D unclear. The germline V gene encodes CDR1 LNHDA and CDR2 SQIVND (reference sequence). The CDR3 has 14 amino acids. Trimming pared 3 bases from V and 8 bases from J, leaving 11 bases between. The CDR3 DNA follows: TGTGCCAGTAGTATTCGCCTGCTGGATTCACCCCTCCACTTT. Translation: CASSIRLLDSPLHF. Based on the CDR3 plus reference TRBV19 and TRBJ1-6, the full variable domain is DGGITQSPKYLFRKEGQNVTLSCEQNLNHDAMYWYRQDPGQGLRLIYYSQIVNDFQKGDIAEGYSVSREKKESFPLTVTSAQKNPTAFYLCASSIRLLDSPLHFGNGTRLTVT.

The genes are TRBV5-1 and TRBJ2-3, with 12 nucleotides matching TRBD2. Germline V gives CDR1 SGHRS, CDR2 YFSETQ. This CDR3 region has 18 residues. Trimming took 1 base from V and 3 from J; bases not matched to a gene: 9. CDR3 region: CASSLLALTSGSTDTQYF. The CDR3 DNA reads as TGCGCCAGCAGCTTGTTAGCCCTGACTAGCGGGAGTACAGATACGCAGTATTTT.

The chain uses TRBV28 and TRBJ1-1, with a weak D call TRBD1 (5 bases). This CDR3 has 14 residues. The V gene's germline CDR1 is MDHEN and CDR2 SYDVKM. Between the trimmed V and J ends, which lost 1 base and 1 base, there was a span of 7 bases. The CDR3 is CASSLFGGNTEAFF. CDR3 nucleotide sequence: TGTGCCAGCAGTTTATTCGGGGGGAACACTGAAGCTTTCTTT. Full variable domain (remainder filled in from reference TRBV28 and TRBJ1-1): DVKVTQSSRYLVKRTGEKVFLECVQDMDHENMFWYRQDPGLGLRLIYFSYDVKMKEKGDIPEGYSVSREKKERFSLILESASTNQTSMYLCASSLFGGNTEAFFGQGTRLTVV.

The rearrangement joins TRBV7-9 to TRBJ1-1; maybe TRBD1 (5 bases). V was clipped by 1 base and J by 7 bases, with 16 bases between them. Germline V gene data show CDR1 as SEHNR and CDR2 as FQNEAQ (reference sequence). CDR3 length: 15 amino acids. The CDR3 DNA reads TGTGCCAGCAGCTTAGGTTTCGGGGCGACGATTGAAGCTTTCTTT. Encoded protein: CASSLGFGATIEAFF. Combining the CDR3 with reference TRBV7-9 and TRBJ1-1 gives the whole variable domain DTGVSQNPRHKITKRGQNVTFRCDPISEHNRLYWYRQTLGQGPEFLTYFQNEAQLEKSRLLSDRFSAERPKGSFSTLEIQRTEQGDSAMYLCASSLGFGATIEAFFGQGTRLTVV.

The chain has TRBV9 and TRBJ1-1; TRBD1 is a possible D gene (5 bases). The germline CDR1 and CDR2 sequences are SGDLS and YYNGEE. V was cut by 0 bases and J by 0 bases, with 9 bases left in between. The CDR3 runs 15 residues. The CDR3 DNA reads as TGTGCCAGCAGCGTAGTCGGGGACGTGAACACTGAAGCTTTCTTT. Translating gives CASSVVGDVNTEAFF.

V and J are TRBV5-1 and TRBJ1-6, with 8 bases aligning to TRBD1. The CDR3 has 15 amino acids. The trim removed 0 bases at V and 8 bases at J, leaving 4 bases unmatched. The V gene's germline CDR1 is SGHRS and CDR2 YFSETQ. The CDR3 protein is CASSLGQGAHSPLHF. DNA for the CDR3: TGCGCCAGCAGCTTGGGTCAGGGGGCCCATTCACCCCTCCACTTT.

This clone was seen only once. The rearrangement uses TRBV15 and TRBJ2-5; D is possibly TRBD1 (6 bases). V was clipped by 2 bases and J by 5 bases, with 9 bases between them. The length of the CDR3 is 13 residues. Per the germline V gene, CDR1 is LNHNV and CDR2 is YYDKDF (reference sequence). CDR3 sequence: CATSRTGQETQYF. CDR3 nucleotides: TGTGCCACCAGCAGAACAGGGCAGGAGACCCAGTACTTC.

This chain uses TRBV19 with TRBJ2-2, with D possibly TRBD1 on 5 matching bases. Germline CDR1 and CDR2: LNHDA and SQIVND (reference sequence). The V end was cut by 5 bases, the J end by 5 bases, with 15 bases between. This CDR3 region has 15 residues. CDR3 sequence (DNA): TGTGCCAGTAGTCTCCAGGTAGCAGGGACCGGGGAGCTGTTTTTT. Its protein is CASSLQVAGTGELFF.

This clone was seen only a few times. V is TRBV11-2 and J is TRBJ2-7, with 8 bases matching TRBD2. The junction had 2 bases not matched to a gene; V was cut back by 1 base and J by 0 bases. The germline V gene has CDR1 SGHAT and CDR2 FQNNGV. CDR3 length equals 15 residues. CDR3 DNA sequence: TGTGCCAGCAGCTTAGGGAGCGGGAGCTCCTACGAGCAGTACTTC. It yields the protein CASSLGSGSSYEQYF.

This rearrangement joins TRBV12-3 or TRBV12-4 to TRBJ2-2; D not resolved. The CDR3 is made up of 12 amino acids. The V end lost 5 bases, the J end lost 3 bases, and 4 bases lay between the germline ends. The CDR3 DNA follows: TGTGCCAGCAGTCCCTACACCGGGGAGCTGTTTTTT. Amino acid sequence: CASSPYTGELFF.

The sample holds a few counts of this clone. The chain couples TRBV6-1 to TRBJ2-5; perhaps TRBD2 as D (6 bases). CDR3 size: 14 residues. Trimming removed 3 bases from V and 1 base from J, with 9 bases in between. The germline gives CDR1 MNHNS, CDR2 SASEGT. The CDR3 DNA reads TGTGCCAGCAGTGATACCGGGGGCCAAGAGACCCAGTACTTC. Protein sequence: CASSDTGGQETQYF.

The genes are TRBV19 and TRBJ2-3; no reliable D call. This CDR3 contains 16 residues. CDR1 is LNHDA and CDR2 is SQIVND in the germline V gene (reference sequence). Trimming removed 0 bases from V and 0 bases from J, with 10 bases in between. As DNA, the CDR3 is TGTGCCAGTAGTATAGACCCAGCCTCTAGCACAGATACGCAGTATTTT. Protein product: CASSIDPASSTDTQYF.

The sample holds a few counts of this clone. The CDR3 protein is CASSSATSGGTDTQYF. The CDR3 region has the DNA TGCGCCAGCAGCTCCGCCACTAGCGGGGGGACAGATACGCAGTATTTT. The rearrangement uses TRBV5-1 and TRBJ2-3; 12 bases are shared with TRBD2. With V trimmed by 3 bases and J by 3 bases, 5 bases remained unmatched. The CDR3 has 16 residues. The germline V gene has CDR1 SGHRS and CDR2 YFSETQ.

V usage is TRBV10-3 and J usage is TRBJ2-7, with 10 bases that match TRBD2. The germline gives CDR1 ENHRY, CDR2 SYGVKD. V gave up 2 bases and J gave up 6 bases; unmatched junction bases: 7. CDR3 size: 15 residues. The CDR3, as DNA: TGTGCCATCAGTGAGAGTCCTAGCGGGAGAGGCGAGCAGTACTTC. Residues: CAISESPSGRGEQYF.

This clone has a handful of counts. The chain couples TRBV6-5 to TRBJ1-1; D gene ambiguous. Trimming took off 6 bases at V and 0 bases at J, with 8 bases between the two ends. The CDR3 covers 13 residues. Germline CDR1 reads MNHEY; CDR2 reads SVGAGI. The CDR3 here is CASRRTVNTEAFF. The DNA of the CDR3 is TGTGCCAGCAGGAGGACGGTGAACACTGAAGCTTTCTTT.

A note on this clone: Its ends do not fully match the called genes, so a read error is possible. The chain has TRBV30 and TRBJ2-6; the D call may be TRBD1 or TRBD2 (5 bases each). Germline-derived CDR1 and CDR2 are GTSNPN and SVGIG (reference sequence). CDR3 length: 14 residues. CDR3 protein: CSGTGPSGANVLTF. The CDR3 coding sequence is TGCTCGGGGACGGGTCCCTCTGGGGCCAACGTCCTGACTTTC.